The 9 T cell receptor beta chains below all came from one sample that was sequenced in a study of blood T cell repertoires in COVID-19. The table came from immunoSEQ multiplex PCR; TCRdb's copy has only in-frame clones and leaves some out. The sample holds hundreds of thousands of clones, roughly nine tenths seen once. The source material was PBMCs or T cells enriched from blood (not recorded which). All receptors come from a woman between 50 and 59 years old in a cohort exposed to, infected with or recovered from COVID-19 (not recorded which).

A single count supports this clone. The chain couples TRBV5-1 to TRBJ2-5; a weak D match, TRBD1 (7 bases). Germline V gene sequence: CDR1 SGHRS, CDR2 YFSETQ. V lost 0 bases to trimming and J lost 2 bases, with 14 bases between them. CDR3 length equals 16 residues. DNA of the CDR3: TGCGCCAGCAGCTTGGGGCCGACAGGGACTCAAGAGACCCAGTACTTC. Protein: CASSLGPTGTQETQYF.

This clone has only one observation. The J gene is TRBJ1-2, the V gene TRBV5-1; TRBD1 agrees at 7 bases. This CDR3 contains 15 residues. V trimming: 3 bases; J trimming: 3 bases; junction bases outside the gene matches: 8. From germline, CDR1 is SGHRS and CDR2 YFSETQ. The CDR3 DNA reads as TGCGCCAGCAGCTCTGCAGGGGGTTGGGACTATGGCTACACCTTC. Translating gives CASSSAGGWDYGYTF.

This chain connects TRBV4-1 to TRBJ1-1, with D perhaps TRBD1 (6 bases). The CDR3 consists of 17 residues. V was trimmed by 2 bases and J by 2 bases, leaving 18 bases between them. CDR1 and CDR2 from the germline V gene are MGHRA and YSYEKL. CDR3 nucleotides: TGCGCCAGCAGCCAATCGGGACACCCAAGCAGTAACACTGAAGCTTTCTTT. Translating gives CASSQSGHPSSNTEAFF.

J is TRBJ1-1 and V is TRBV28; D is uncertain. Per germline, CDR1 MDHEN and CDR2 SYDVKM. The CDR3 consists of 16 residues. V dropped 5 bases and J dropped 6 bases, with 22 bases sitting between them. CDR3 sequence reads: CASSPNTRNPGAEAFF. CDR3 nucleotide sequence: TGTGCCAGCAGTCCTAACACGAGAAACCCCGGGGCTGAAGCTTTCTTT.

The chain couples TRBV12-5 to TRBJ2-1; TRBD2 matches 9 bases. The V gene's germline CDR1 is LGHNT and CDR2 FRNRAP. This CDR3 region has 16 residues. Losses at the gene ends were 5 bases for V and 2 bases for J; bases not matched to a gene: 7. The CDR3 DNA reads TGTGCTAGTGGTCCTCATCTAGCGGGGACCTACAATGAGCAGTTCTTC. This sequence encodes CASGPHLAGTYNEQFF.

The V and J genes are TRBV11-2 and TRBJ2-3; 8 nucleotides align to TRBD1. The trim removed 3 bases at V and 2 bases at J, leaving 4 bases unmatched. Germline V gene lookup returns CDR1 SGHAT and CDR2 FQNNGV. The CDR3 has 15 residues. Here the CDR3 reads CASSFRQGNTDTQYF. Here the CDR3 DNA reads TGTGCCAGCAGCTTCAGACAGGGGAACACAGATACGCAGTATTTT.

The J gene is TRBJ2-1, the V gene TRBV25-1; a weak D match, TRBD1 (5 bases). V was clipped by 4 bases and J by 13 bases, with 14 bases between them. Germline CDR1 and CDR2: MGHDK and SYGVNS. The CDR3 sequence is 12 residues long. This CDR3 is CASSGGLDIQFF. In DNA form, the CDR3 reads TGTGCCAGCAGTGGAGGCCTGGACATACAGTTCTTC.

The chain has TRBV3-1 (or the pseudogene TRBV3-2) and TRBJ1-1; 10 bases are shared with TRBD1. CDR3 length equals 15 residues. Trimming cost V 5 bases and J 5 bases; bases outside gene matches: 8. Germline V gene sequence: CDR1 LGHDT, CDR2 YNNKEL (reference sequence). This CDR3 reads CASSTRDRGYTEAFF. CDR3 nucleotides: TGTGCCAGCAGCACCCGGGACAGGGGATATACTGAAGCTTTCTTT.

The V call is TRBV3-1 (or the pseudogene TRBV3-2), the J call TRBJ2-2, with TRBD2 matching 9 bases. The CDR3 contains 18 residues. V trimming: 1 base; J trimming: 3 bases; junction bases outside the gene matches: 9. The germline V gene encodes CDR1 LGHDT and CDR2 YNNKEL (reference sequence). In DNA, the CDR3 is TGTGCCAGCAGCCAAGTTGCGGGGGGGCAGTATGACACCGGGGAGCTGTTTTTT. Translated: CASSQVAGGQYDTGELFF.